This T cell receptor (beta chain) was recorded in a study of the immune and genomic landscape of osteosarcoma. Whole-study findings and limits: External normal skin and healthy peripheral blood data provided clonality references. Roughly 5 repertoires, each under 100 clonotypes, were dominated by one hyperexpanded clone.

Note on this clone: No antigen is known for it.

In germline, CDR1 is LNHDA, CDR2 SQIVND (reference sequence). Trimming took off 2 bases at V and 5 bases at J, with 10 bases between the two ends. The CDR3 has 14 amino acids. Profiling relied on immunoSEQ multiplex PCR, and the TCRdb table lists in-frame clones only, not all of them. The sample shows 1,300 to 1,500 clones, around two thirds of them seen only once. This TCR came from a young woman with osteosarcoma. The chain couples TRBV19 to TRBJ1-5, with D perhaps TRBD1 (6 bases). Sequencing was carried out using metastatic tumor tissue from the lung. The CDR3 bases are TGTGCCAGTAGTATATACAGGGTAGATCAGCCCCAGCATTTT. Its protein is CASSIYRVDQPQHF.